These 30 T cell receptor beta chains share one sample of origin, sequenced in a study of CD8 T cells in ankylosing spondylitis. TCRdb reprocessed the 5' RACE reads via MiXCR and lists one record per CDR3 protein. The table records around 90,000 distinct CDR3 sequences, 25% to 35% of them present only once. Sequencing used blood, either unsorted or a sorted T cell fraction (not recorded which). The receptors were gathered from a male donor with ankylosing spondylitis or in good health (not recorded which).

The table lists this clonotype with a few counts. This sequence joins TRBV12-3 or TRBV12-4 and TRBJ1-1; unclear D gene. The V end was cut by 3 bases, the J end by 5 bases, with 10 bases between. The CDR3 has 13 residues. CDR3 residues: CASSFNQRTEAFF. For the CDR3, the DNA is TGTGCCAGCAGTTTTAACCAGAGGACTGAAGCTTTCTTT.

This chain links TRBV9 with TRBJ2-3; D is unresolved. This CDR3 is 14 amino acids long. V lost 2 bases and J 1 base, leaving 8 bases between the germline ends. Germline V gives CDR1 SGDLS, CDR2 YYNGEE. As DNA, the CDR3 is TGTGCCAGCAGCGTTGGAGTGGGCACAGATACGCAGTATTTT. Protein product: CASSVGVGTDTQYF.

This clonotype was seen only a few times. The chain couples TRBV7-9 to TRBJ2-3; D call uncertain. Germline V gene data show CDR1 as SEHNR and CDR2 as FQNEAQ (reference sequence). The V end lost 0 bases, the J end lost 5 bases, and 9 bases lay between the germline ends. This CDR3 is 14 amino acids long. The CDR3, as DNA: TGTGCCAGCAGCTTAGCGGGTCAGAAAGATACGCAGTATTTT. Translating it yields CASSLAGQKDTQYF.

The V call is TRBV5-1, the J call TRBJ1-1; D not certain. The V gene's germline CDR1 is SGHRS and CDR2 YFSETQ. The CDR3 is 13 residues long. Trimming shortened V by 0 bases and J by 6 bases, and 9 bases separated the two germline ends. The CDR3 here is CASSLVQLSEAFF. CDR3 bases: TGCGCCAGCAGCTTGGTACAGTTGTCTGAAGCTTTCTTT. Variable domain in full (rest from reference TRBV5-1 and TRBJ1-1): KAGVTQTPRYLIKTRGQQVTLSCSPISGHRSVSWYQQTPGQGLQFLFEYFSETQRNKGNFPGRFSGRQFSNSRSEMNVSTLELGDSALYLCASSLVQLSEAFFGQGTRLTVV.

This clonotype turned up a few times. The chain carries TRBV7-3 and TRBJ2-3; D perhaps matches TRBD2 (5 bases). V was shortened by 5 bases and J by 2 bases, with 20 bases between the two germline ends. CDR3 length: 17 amino acids. In germline, CDR1 is SGHTA, CDR2 FQGTGA. CDR3 region: CASSLRDSRLSTDTQYF. In DNA form, the CDR3 reads TGTGCCAGCAGCCTCCGGGATTCCCGACTATCCACAGATACGCAGTATTTT. Filled out from reference TRBV7-3 and TRBJ2-3, the complete variable domain reads GAGVSQTPSNKVTEKGKYVELRCDPISGHTALYWYRQSLGQGPEFLIYFQGTGAADDSGLPNDRFFAVRPEGSVSTLKIQRTERGDSAVYLCASSLRDSRLSTDTQYFGPGTRLTVL.

This clonotype was counted only a few times. The chain joins TRBV20-1 to TRBJ2-5, with 12 bases lining up with TRBD2. Germline CDR1 is DFQATT and CDR2 is SNEGSKA (reference sequence). J gave up 3 bases and V 1 base, and 3 bases lay outside the gene matches. CDR3 size: 15 residues. This CDR3 is CSARVLAGGKETQYF. In DNA, the CDR3 is TGCAGTGCTAGAGTGCTAGCGGGAGGGAAAGAGACCCAGTACTTC.

V gene TRBV4-1 combines with J gene TRBJ1-2; D might be TRBD1 (5 bases). Germline lookup yields CDR1 MGHRA and CDR2 YSYEKL. Trimming left V 5 bases short and J 8 bases short, with 15 bases between. The CDR3 sequence is 13 residues long. The CDR3 loop is CASSDVSGSGYTF. CDR3 DNA sequence: TGCGCCAGCAGCGACGTTTCAGGGTCGGGCTACACCTTC.

J is TRBJ2-3 and V is TRBV12-3 or TRBV12-4; a weak D match, TRBD1 (5 bases). V lost 5 bases and J 0 bases, leaving 9 bases between the germline ends. The CDR3 covers 14 residues. The CDR3 bases are TGTGCCAGCAGTCCGACAGCTAGCACAGATACGCAGTATTTT. Translated, it gives CASSPTASTDTQYF.

On this clonotype itself: Compared with germline, one end of the junction differs, possibly owing to a read error. The rearrangement uses TRBV9 and TRBJ2-2; TRBD1 might be the D (7 bases). This CDR3 contains 14 residues. Germline loops: CDR1 SGDLS, CDR2 YYNGEE. The CDR3, as DNA: TGTGCCAGCAGCGCTCCCAGGGGGGCCGGGGAGTTGTTTTTT. It specifies CASSAPRGAGELFF.

The chain has TRBV10-3 and TRBJ2-5, with unresolved D. The CDR3 consists of 13 residues. Trimming left V 8 bases short and J 3 bases short, with 13 bases between. The V gene's germline CDR1 is ENHRY and CDR2 SYGVKD. The CDR3 region is CAIAPESKETQYF. The CDR3 nucleotides read TGTGCCATCGCCCCTGAAAGTAAAGAGACCCAGTACTTC.

This chain uses TRBV5-5 with TRBJ1-5; D may be TRBD1 (5 bases). The CDR3 sequence is 16 residues long. CDR1 is SGHKS and CDR2 is YYEKEE in the germline V gene (reference sequence). V gave up 3 bases and J gave up 6 bases, with 19 bases separating them. CDR3 nucleotide sequence: TGTGCCAGCAGCTCCGCGACTGGGGGGACGCTTCAGCCCCAGCATTTT. Its translation: CASSSATGGTLQPQHF.

The V call is TRBV24-1, the J call TRBJ1-5; 8 bases fit TRBD1. Germline CDR1 is KGHDR and CDR2 is SFDVKD. Losses at the gene ends were 4 bases for V and 5 bases for J; bases not matched to a gene: 12. CDR3 length: 17 amino acids. The chain's CDR3 is CATSEDLGQGYHQPQHF. CDR3 nucleotide sequence: TGTGCCACCAGTGAGGACCTAGGACAGGGTTATCATCAGCCCCAGCATTTT.

In this sample, this clonotype turned up a few times. The chain employs TRBV5-1 and TRBJ2-3; D gene uncertain. V was trimmed by 2 bases and J by 0 bases, leaving 7 bases between them. The CDR3 length is 14 residues. Looked up from germline, CDR1 is SGHRS and CDR2 is YFSETQ. CDR3 DNA: TGCGCCAGCAGCTTCGCAGAAAGCACAGATACGCAGTATTTT. Translation: CASSFAESTDTQYF. Combining the CDR3 with reference TRBV5-1 and TRBJ2-3 gives the whole variable domain KAGVTQTPRYLIKTRGQQVTLSCSPISGHRSVSWYQQTPGQGLQFLFEYFSETQRNKGNFPGRFSGRQFSNSRSEMNVSTLELGDSALYLCASSFAESTDTQYFGPGTRLTVL.

This clonotype was observed a few times. The rearrangement links TRBV12-3 or TRBV12-4 to TRBJ2-7; unclear D gene. The V end lost 3 bases, the J end lost 5 bases, and 8 bases lay between the germline ends. The length of the CDR3 is 12 residues. DNA for the CDR3: TGTGCCAGCAGTTTCTCGGGCCACGAGCAGTACTTC. Translating it yields CASSFSGHEQYF.

The J gene is TRBJ2-7, the V gene TRBV20-1, with TRBD2 matching 7 bases. CDR1 is DFQATT, CDR2 SNEGSKA, per germline (reference sequence). This CDR3 has 17 amino acids. V dropped 1 base and J dropped 4; count of bases not matched to a gene: 16. The CDR3 loop is CSARALDEASGVYEQYF. The CDR3 bases are TGCAGTGCTAGAGCCCTTGATGAGGCTAGCGGCGTTTACGAGCAGTACTTC.

The genes are TRBV5-1 and TRBJ2-7; 9 nucleotides agree with TRBD2. V shed 2 bases, J shed 2 bases, and the junction held 2 bases outside the gene matches. The CDR3 has 14 amino acids. Germline-derived CDR1 and CDR2 are SGHRS and YFSETQ. DNA of the CDR3: TGCGCCAGCAGCTTCGCGGGAGGGACCTACGAGCAGTACTTC. Translated, it gives CASSFAGGTYEQYF.

V is TRBV27 and J is TRBJ2-1, with D uncertain. Germline CDR1 reads MNHEY; CDR2 reads SMNVEV (reference sequence). V lost 2 bases and J 8 bases, leaving 16 bases between the germline ends. The CDR3 is made up of 15 amino acids. The CDR3 nucleotides read TGTGCCAGCAGTTTAACCCCGACCTTTAGTGATGAGCAGTTCTTC. This sequence encodes CASSLTPTFSDEQFF.

The chain carries TRBV4-1 and TRBJ2-7; the match to TRBD2 covers 8 bases. The ends lost 4 bases at V and 9 bases at J; junction bases unmatched: 14. This CDR3 is built from 15 residues. CDR1 is MGHRA, CDR2 YSYEKL, per germline. The CDR3 coding sequence is TGCGCCAGCAGCCTAAGCGGGAGTTCTCGAGGGGGGCAGTACTTC. It yields the protein CASSLSGSSRGGQYF.

This sequence joins TRBV10-1 and TRBJ2-2, with a tentative D call TRBD1 (6 bases). This CDR3 region has 16 residues. V was cut by 3 bases and J by 3 bases, with 14 bases left in between. The germline V gene encodes CDR1 WNHNN and CDR2 SYGVQD (reference sequence). Here the CDR3 DNA reads TGCGCCAGCAGTGACAACAGGGCCCAGCACACCGGGGAGCTGTTTTTT. The encoded protein is CASSDNRAQHTGELFF.

V gene TRBV4-2 combines with J gene TRBJ2-1; TRBD2 aligns across 14 bases. This CDR3 has 20 amino acids. The V and J ends lost 1 base and 0 bases, in that order; junction bases with no gene match: 8. Germline lookup yields CDR1 LGHNA and CDR2 YNFKEQ. DNA for the CDR3: TGTGCCAGCAGCCAAGGACCGGGACTAGCGGGAGTGAGCTCCTACAATGAGCAGTTCTTC. This encodes CASSQGPGLAGVSSYNEQFF.

This clonotype was seen at least ten times. The chain has TRBV6-5 and TRBJ1-1, with TRBD1 matching over 7 bases. The CDR3 has 14 residues. Germline CDR1 MNHEY, CDR2 SVGAGI. With V trimmed by 4 bases and J by 1 base, 3 bases remained unmatched. CDR3 amino acids: CASSSGQSNTEAFF. The CDR3 DNA reads as TGTGCCAGCAGTTCGGGACAGTCGAACACTGAAGCTTTCTTT.

CDR3 bases: TGCGCCAGCCGGTGGACAGGGGCCACCGGGGAGCTGTTTTTT. Translated: CASRWTGATGELFF. J is TRBJ2-2 and V is TRBV5-1, with 9 nucleotides matching TRBD1. The germline V gene has CDR1 SGHRS and CDR2 YFSETQ. The V gene end was trimmed by 7 bases and the J gene end by 4 bases; junction bases not matched to a gene: 5. This CDR3 spans 14 amino acids.

The chain employs TRBV4-1 and TRBJ2-7, with 12 bases lining up with TRBD2. CDR1 and CDR2 from the germline V gene are MGHRA and YSYEKL. CDR3 length: 16 amino acids. The V segment lost 1 base and the J segment 6 bases; nucleotides outside the gene matches: 7. The CDR3 DNA follows: TGCGCCAGCAGCCAAGGGCTAGCGGGAGGGCCTTTCGAGCAGTACTTC. Translating it yields CASSQGLAGGPFEQYF.

The chain employs TRBV5-5 and TRBJ1-2, with D possibly being TRBD1 (6 bases). The CDR3 spans 14 residues. Between the trimmed V and J ends, which lost 5 bases and 2 bases, there was a span of 13 bases. Germline-derived CDR1 and CDR2 are SGHKS and YYEKEE (reference sequence). The CDR3 coding sequence is TGTGCCAGCAGTCGGGACACTACCAACTATGGCTACACCTTC. Its protein is CASSRDTTNYGYTF.

This clonotype was detected a few times. V and J are TRBV12-3 or TRBV12-4 and TRBJ2-1, with TRBD1 identical over 9 bases. The CDR3 is 15 residues long. V dropped 5 bases and J dropped 4; count of bases not matched to a gene: 6. CDR3 protein: CASSPGTGKYNEQFF. The CDR3 DNA reads as TGTGCCAGCAGTCCCGGGACAGGGAAATACAATGAGCAGTTCTTC.

The gene calls are TRBV20-1 and TRBJ1-1; D gene ambiguous. V gave up 3 bases and J gave up 6 bases, with 11 bases separating them. This CDR3 contains 12 residues. Germline CDR1 reads DFQATT; CDR2 reads SNEGSKA (reference sequence). The CDR3 protein is CSASIWLAEAFF. The CDR3 nucleotides are TGCAGTGCTAGTATCTGGTTGGCTGAAGCTTTCTTT.

The rearrangement uses TRBV11-1 and TRBJ1-1; 7 bases line up with TRBD1. CDR3 length: 13 residues. V gave up 3 bases and J gave up 5 bases; unmatched junction bases: 3. Germline-derived CDR1 and CDR2 are SGHAT and FQDESV (reference sequence). The CDR3 sequence: CASSLRGRTEAFF. CDR3 DNA: TGTGCCAGCAGCTTGAGGGGGCGGACTGAAGCTTTCTTT.

The chain combines TRBV4-2 with TRBJ1-6; D not resolved. V lost 4 bases to trimming and J lost 7 bases, with 11 bases between them. Germline CDR1 LGHNA, CDR2 YNFKEQ. This CDR3 is built from 14 residues. CDR3 loop: CASSPRVFNSPLHF. CDR3 DNA: TGTGCCAGCAGCCCCCGGGTCTTCAATTCACCCCTCCACTTT.

V usage is TRBV12-3 or TRBV12-4 and J usage is TRBJ2-7, with 7 bases matching TRBD1. Trimming cost V 6 bases and J 3 bases; bases outside gene matches: 5. The CDR3 has 13 amino acids. This chain's CDR3 is CASRRDRDYEQYF. In nucleotides, the CDR3 is TGTGCCAGCAGGAGGGACAGAGACTACGAGCAGTACTTC.

The rearrangement uses TRBV3-1 and TRBJ1-5; 12 bases agree with TRBD1. The CDR3 sequence is 18 residues long. Losses at the gene ends were 1 base for V and 2 bases for J; bases not matched to a gene: 6. Looked up from germline, CDR1 is LGHDT and CDR2 is YNNKEL (reference sequence). CDR3 region: CASSQGGTGGSGNQPQHF. The DNA for the CDR3 is TGTGCCAGCAGCCAAGGCGGGACAGGGGGCTCTGGCAATCAGCCCCAGCATTTT.